This TCR beta chain was sequenced for a study of T-cell reconstitution after alpha-beta-depleted transplantation in children. Overall study findings and caveats: Elevated TCRbeta diversity at day 60 was traced, in some patients, to surviving recipient T cells and thymic progenitors. Reportedly, only several hundred clones from non-depleted graft cells drove alpha-beta T-cell counts at about two months. Counts and diversity of T cells one year after transplant came mostly from newly produced T cells.

V lost 1 base and J lost 7; bases outside the gene matches: 2. Per the germline V gene, CDR1 is SEHNR and CDR2 is FQNEAQ (reference sequence). The CDR3 runs to 13 residues. Concerning this clonotype itself: Its antigen is not identified.

Unique molecular identifiers were used to barcode this TCRbeta library. TCRdb reprocessed the PCR reads via MiXCR and lists one record per CDR3 protein. Here the sample spans some 600,000 distinct CDR3 sequences, around 13% being singletons. The starting material was PBMCs, mostly from graft donor cells, obtained 360 days after TCRalphabeta/CD19-depleted stem cell transplant. The chain carries TRBV7-9 and TRBJ1-2; TRBD1 agrees at 8 bases. This TCR was recovered from a male patient aged 10-17 years who had a stem cell transplant for acute myeloid leukemia, so the T cells may come from the graft donor. CDR3 bases: TGTGCCAGCAGCTTAGTCCAGGGGGCTGGCTACACCTTC. Its protein product is CASSLVQGAGYTF.